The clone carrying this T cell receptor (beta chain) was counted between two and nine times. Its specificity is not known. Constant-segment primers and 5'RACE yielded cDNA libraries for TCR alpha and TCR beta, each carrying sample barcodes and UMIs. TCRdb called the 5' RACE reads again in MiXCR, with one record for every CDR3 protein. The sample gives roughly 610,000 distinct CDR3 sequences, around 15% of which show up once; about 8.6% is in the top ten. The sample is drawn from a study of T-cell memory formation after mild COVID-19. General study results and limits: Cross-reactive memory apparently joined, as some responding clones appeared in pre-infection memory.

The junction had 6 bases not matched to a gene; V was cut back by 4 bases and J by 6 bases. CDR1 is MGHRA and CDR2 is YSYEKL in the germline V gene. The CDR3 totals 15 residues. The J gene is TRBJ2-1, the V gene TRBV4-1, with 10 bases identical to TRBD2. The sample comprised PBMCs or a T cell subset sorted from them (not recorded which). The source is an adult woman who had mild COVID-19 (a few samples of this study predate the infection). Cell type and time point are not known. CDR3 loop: CASSLSAGGVNEQFF. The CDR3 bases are TGCGCCAGCAGCCTGTCAGCGGGGGGGGTCAATGAGCAGTTCTTC.